Included here is one T cell receptor (beta chain) sequence, with context. Its antigen is not yet known. Base qualities were left out, and no much larger clone turns up one base away. The CDR3 measures 16 amino acids from cysteine to phenylalanine. Of the read, only the CDR3 DNA is kept; its 48 bases are in frame from base 1. CDR1 is given as LGHNA and CDR2 as YNFKEQ, both from the germline V gene. Trimmed from V: 0 bases; trimmed from J: 6 bases; junction bases lacking a gene match: 4. The data originate from a study of blood T cells in healthy people across ages (dated by TCRdb to about 2015). In the study overall: In model experiments, template switching captured about one uniquely barcoded TCR beta cDNA molecule for every two T cells. The study measured age-related changes in TCR beta repertoire diversity using deep sequencing normalized with unique cDNA molecular identifiers. Four age groups were formed from the donors: young (average approximately 15 years), middle-aged (more than 35), aged (approximately 60) and long-lived (around 82). Two additional independent replicas of 1 million unique cDNA reads from the same blood draw were analyzed for two donors (one aged 18 to 30 and one aged 80 or older). Broader findings and caveats from the paper: As age increased, observed TCR beta diversity per million T cells dropped in a roughly linear way, and a significant reduction was already evident by age about 40. Estimates of total diversity based on one million sequenced T cells were regarded as lower bounds and as underestimates. Because the CMV infection status of the donors was unknown, age-related changes in expanded clonotypes may potentially have been confounded. A strong correlation was found between observed TCR beta diversity and the percentage of naive T cells measured by flow cytometry. The long-lived group showed more naive CD4+ T cells, fewer expanded clones and increased TCR diversity than the aged group, suggesting age selection. Conclusive comparison of naive and antigen-experienced compartments was prevented by the profiling of bulk unsorted PBMCs.

Library preparation was by 5' RACE. Sequencing was carried out with an Illumina HiSeq 2500. The second PCR ran for roughly 7 to 11 cycles and used a J-beta primer mix along with a sample-barcoded 5' primer. A unique molecular identifier was introduced onto each TCR beta cDNA molecule by a template-switch 5' adaptor carrying 12 random nucleotides. Each sample yielded at least 3 million CDR3-containing paired-end reads. First-strand cDNA synthesis was performed from all RNA using the Mint cDNA synthesis kit, with priming by a TRBC-specific oligonucleotide. Following uracil-DNA glycosylase treatment, a first 18-cycle PCR with universal primers M1SS and BC2_uni_R was performed on all cDNA. In the paper's pipeline: For normalization, 1 million high-quality reads were randomly selected from each sample, with every read carrying a distinct molecular identifier. Reads sharing molecular identifiers were discarded rather than binned into consensus sequences. MiTCR, set to a Q25 quality threshold and the strictest error-elimination algorithm, was used for CDR3 identification, clonotype clustering and error correction. A nonparametric unseen species model with Euler transformation was used to estimate a lower bound on total TCR beta diversity. TCRdb cleaned the public reads at Q25 with fastp, built clones with MiXCR and kept in-frame beta chains. When rows share a CDR3 protein, they turn into one entry using the most common DNA and genes. TCRdb's processing, not the authors', yielded these V and J calls. This sample holds some 940,000 distinct CDR3 sequences; roughly 28% were observed only once. Jointly, the top ten make up approximately 10% of the sample.

Systemically healthy Caucasian individuals from Russia, some 38 in total and aged 6 to 90 years, were included as donors. Each donor gave ten milliliters of peripheral blood, collected into EDTA-treated Vacutainer tubes. Ficoll-Paque density-gradient centrifugation was used to isolate PBMCs, with at least 6.5 million per sample. Trizol reagent was used to extract total RNA from the PBMCs, yielding at least 6 micrograms per sample. For every donor, flow cytometry on a PBMC aliquot measured the percentage of naive CD45RAhigh/CD27high T cells. These sequences were also reported in another study, on T cells of mothers and their children. The second source states: Nine systemically healthy Caucasian individuals served as donors, namely three mothers together with their six children. cDNA synthesis consumed the entire amount of extracted RNA, loaded at about 1.5 ug RNA in each 15 ul reaction. In the second PCR, the M1S primer introduced both the sample barcodes and 2-4 random nucleotides. More than 9.5 million TCR beta CDR3 reads were obtained from each mother, and roughly 3 million reads were obtained from each child. Thymic selection similarly shapes TCR recombination output in related and unrelated pairs, with minor effect from inherited differences. Normalized repertoire overlap in related mother-child pairs was always slightly higher than in unrelated mother-child pairs, but the difference was never significant. With a sensitivity of about 100 clones per million clonotypes, no persistent microchimeric T cell clones were detected. To look for features that set related mother-child pairs apart from unrelated individuals, the researchers ran deep NGS to compare the TCR beta repertoires of mothers and children. The mean age was roughly 44 +/- 4 years for the mothers and around 10 +/- 4 years for the children. After adapter ligation with NEBNext reagents, the libraries were sequenced on Illumina HiSeq 2000 with 100+100 nt paired-end reads. To prevent cross-contamination, the mother and child libraries were prepared one month apart and sequenced in separate runs. For each donor, between roughly 500,000 and 2,300,000 distinct TCR beta clonotypes were identified. Naive TCR beta clonotypes were estimated from low-frequency clonotypes matched to each donor's FACS-determined naive share, without sorting.

The sequence is built from TRBV4-2 and TRBJ2-7, and TRBD2 matches 14 of the central bases. The sample was blood. This TCR derives from a woman aged 40 to 50 in good health. The CDR3 protein sequence reads: CASSQEGGLAGGEQYF. The nucleotide sequence reads as follows: TGTGCCAGCAGCCAAGAAGGAGGACTAGCGGGGGGCGAGCAGTACTTC.